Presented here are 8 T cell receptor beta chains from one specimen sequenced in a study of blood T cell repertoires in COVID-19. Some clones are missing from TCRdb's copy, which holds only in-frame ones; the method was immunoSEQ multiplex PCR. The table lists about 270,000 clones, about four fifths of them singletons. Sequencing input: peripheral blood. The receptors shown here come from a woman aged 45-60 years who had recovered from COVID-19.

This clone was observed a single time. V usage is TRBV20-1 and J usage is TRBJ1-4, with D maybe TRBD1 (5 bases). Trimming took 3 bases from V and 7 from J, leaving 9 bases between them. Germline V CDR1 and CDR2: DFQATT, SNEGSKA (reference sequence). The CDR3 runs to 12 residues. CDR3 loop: CSASQGGEKLFF. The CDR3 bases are TGCAGTGCTAGTCAGGGTGGTGAAAAACTGTTTTTT.

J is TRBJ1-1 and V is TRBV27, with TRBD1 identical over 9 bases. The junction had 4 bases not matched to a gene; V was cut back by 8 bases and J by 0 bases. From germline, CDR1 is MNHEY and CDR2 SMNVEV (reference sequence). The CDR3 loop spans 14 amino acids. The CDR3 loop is CASQDRGLNTEAFF. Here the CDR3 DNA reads TGTGCCAGCCAGGACAGGGGCTTGAACACTGAAGCTTTCTTT.

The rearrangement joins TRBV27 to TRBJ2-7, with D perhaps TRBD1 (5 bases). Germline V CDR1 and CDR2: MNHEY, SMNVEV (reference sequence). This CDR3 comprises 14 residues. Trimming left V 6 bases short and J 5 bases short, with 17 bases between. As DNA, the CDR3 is TGTGCCAGCAGCTCCCTGCAGGGAATCGACGAGCAGTACTTC. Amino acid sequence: CASSSLQGIDEQYF.

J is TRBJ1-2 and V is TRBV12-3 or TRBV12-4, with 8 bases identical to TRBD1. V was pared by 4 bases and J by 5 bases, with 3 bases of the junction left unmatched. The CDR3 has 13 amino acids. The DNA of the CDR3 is TGTGCCAGCAGTTGGACAGGGAGGTATGGCTACACCTTC. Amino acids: CASSWTGRYGYTF.

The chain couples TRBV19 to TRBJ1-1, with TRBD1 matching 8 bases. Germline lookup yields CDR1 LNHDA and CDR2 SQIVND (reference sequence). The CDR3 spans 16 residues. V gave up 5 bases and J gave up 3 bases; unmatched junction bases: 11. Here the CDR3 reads CASSGRQGRRDTEAFF. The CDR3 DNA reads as TGTGCCAGTAGTGGACGACAGGGGCGAAGGGACACTGAAGCTTTCTTT.

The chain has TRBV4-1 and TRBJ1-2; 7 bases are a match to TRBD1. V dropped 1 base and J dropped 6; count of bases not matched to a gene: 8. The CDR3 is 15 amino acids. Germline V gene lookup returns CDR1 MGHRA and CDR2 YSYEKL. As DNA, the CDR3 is TGCGCCAGCAGCCAAGTTAAGGGGGCCCGTGATGGCTACACCTTC. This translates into CASSQVKGARDGYTF.

CDR3 sequence reads: CASSRDREVETQYF. The CDR3 region has the DNA TGTGCCAGCAGCCGAGACAGGGAAGTTGAGACCCAGTACTTC. This chain connects TRBV11-2 to TRBJ2-5, with TRBD1 matching 7 bases. The CDR3 loop spans 14 amino acids. Germline loops: CDR1 SGHAT, CDR2 FQNNGV. J lost 5 bases, V lost 5 bases, and 8 bases had no gene match. Supplemented by reference TRBV11-2 and TRBJ2-5, the full variable domain reads EAGVAQSPRYKIIEKRQSVAFWCNPISGHATLYWYQQILGQGPKLLIQFQNNGVVDDSQLPKDRFSAERLKGVDSTLKIQPAKLEDSAVYLCASSRDREVETQYFGPGTRLLVL.

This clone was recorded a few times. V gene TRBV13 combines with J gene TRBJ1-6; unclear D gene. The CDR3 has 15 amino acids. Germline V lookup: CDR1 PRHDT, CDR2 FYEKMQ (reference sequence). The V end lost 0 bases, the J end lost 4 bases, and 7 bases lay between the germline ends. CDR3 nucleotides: TGTGCCAGCAGCTTAGGGGGAGCTTATAATTCACCCCTCCACTTT. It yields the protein CASSLGGAYNSPLHF.